This TCR beta chain derives from a study of cytomegalovirus exposure and HLA in healthy donors. Study-wide results and limits: The sole available immune exposure information was CMV serostatus.

Between the trimmed V and J ends, which lost 5 bases and 5 bases, there was a span of 7 bases. CDR1 is PRHDT, CDR2 FYEKMQ, per germline (reference sequence). The length of the CDR3 is 11 residues. The PCR employed 60 Vbeta primers together with 13 Jbeta primers. Generated by immunoSEQ multiplex PCR, the TCRdb table keeps only in-frame clones and is missing some. The sample shows 200,000 to 300,000 clones, approximately 85% of them seen only once. As regards this clone: Its antigen is as yet unknown.

The chain couples TRBV13 to TRBJ2-7; unclear D gene. The sequencing input was PBMCs. The TCR was taken from a woman aged 40 to 50 in good health and CMV-seropositive. Written as DNA, the CDR3 is TGTGCCAGCAGCCAGGCAGACGAGCAGTACTTC. Its translation: CASSQADEQYF.